The 19 T cell receptor beta chains given below trace back to one sample, sequenced in a study of shared clonotypes between healthy human individuals. TCRdb's table, derived via immunoSEQ multiplex PCR, lists solely in-frame clones and lacks some. The profile shows 450,000 to 600,000 clones, less than 80% of them singletons. Sequencing input: PBMCs. The source of these receptors is a middle-aged woman in good health. Some clones in this sample may be carry-over from other donors' samples.

This chain links TRBV7-9 with TRBJ2-7; D not resolved. The germline V gene encodes CDR1 SEHNR and CDR2 FQNEAQ (reference sequence). V dropped 7 bases and J dropped 2 bases, with 9 bases sitting between them. The length of the CDR3 is 12 residues. The CDR3: CASTLLPYEQYF. The CDR3 nucleotides read TGTGCCAGCACCCTACTGCCCTACGAGCAGTACTTC.

This sequence joins TRBV2 and TRBJ2-3; TRBD2 matches at 10 bases. Germline CDR1 SNHLY, CDR2 FYNNEI. The CDR3 extends over 16 amino acids. The V gene end was trimmed by 6 bases and the J gene end by 0 bases; junction bases not matched to a gene: 6. Here the CDR3 reads CASRAGLALSTDTQYF. The CDR3 DNA is TGTGCCAGCAGGGCGGGACTAGCGTTAAGCACAGATACGCAGTATTTT.

The chain is built from TRBV19 and TRBJ1-1, with D possibly being TRBD1 (6 bases). The CDR3 has 13 residues. Germline V CDR1 and CDR2: LNHDA, SQIVND (reference sequence). Trimming took off 3 bases at V and 11 bases at J, with 16 bases between the two ends. The chain's CDR3 is CASSMTAQGQAFF. The CDR3 DNA reads TGTGCCAGTAGTATGACCGCACAGGGTCAGGCTTTCTTT.

This rearrangement joins TRBV4-2 to TRBJ2-7, with 10 nucleotides matching TRBD2. The length of the CDR3 is 16 residues. Germline CDR1 LGHNA, CDR2 YNFKEQ. V shed 0 bases, J shed 6 bases, and the junction held 8 bases outside the gene matches. The CDR3 loop reads CASSQDMASGSGEQYF. The CDR3 region has the DNA TGTGCCAGCAGCCAAGATATGGCTAGCGGGAGCGGCGAGCAGTACTTC.

The chain employs TRBV5-1 and TRBJ2-7; 9 positions agree with TRBD1. Germline lookup yields CDR1 SGHRS and CDR2 YFSETQ. The CDR3 has 14 residues. V shed 4 bases and J 3 bases; nucleotides not matched to a gene: 5. The CDR3 protein is CASSRGQGYYEQYF. CDR3 DNA sequence: TGCGCCAGCAGCAGGGGACAGGGCTACTACGAGCAGTACTTC.

The CDR3 region is CASSPGLAGGGEQFF. CDR3 sequence (DNA): TGTGCCAGCAGCCCCGGACTAGCGGGAGGAGGTGAGCAGTTCTTC. The gene calls are TRBV7-2 and TRBJ2-1; TRBD2 matches 14 bases. This CDR3 spans 15 amino acids. V dropped 5 bases and J dropped 9; count of bases not matched to a gene: 6. Germline V gives CDR1 SGHTA, CDR2 FQGNSA.

The CDR3 reads CASSLLGVSTDTQYF. CDR3 sequence (DNA): TGTGCCAGCAGTCTTCTCGGCGTTAGCACAGATACGCAGTATTTT. This chain links TRBV28 with TRBJ2-3; unclear D gene. Germline values: CDR1 MDHEN, CDR2 SYDVKM. There are 15 residues in the CDR3. The ends were cut back, 5 bases at V and 0 bases at J, with 12 bases in the middle. Combining the CDR3 with reference TRBV28 and TRBJ2-3 gives the whole variable domain DVKVTQSSRYLVKRTGEKVFLECVQDMDHENMFWYRQDPGLGLRLIYFSYDVKMKEKGDIPEGYSVSREKKERFSLILESASTNQTSMYLCASSLLGVSTDTQYFGPGTRLTVL.

V and J are TRBV19 and TRBJ2-1, with TRBD2 as a possible D gene (6 bases). Per germline, CDR1 LNHDA and CDR2 SQIVND (reference sequence). The CDR3 has 14 residues. Between the trimmed V and J ends, which lost 6 bases and 6 bases, there was a span of 15 bases. CDR3 bases: TGTGCCAGTAGACAGGTGTGGAGGGCCAATGAGCAGTTCTTC. This codes for CASRQVWRANEQFF. Full variable domain (missing parts from reference TRBV19 and TRBJ2-1): DGGITQSPKYLFRKEGQNVTLSCEQNLNHDAMYWYRQDPGQGLRLIYYSQIVNDFQKGDIAEGYSVSREKKESFPLTVTSAQKNPTAFYLCASRQVWRANEQFFGPGTRLTVL.

A note on this clone: Other DNA variants within this sample encode the same CDR3. The V call is TRBV5-1, the J call TRBJ2-3; D gene unclear. The CDR3 covers 14 residues. Germline V lookup: CDR1 SGHRS, CDR2 YFSETQ. Between the trimmed V and J ends, which lost 0 bases and 2 bases, there was a span of 7 bases. The CDR3 nucleotides read TGCGCCAGCAGCTTGGCCATCTCCACAGATACGCAGTATTTT. Translated: CASSLAISTDTQYF.

The chain recombines TRBV7-2 with TRBJ1-3; D is perhaps TRBD1 (6 bases). The germline V and J ends were trimmed by 6 bases and 4 bases, with 16 bases remaining between them. The germline CDR1 and CDR2 sequences are SGHTA and FQGNSA. The CDR3 loop spans 15 amino acids. The CDR3 DNA follows: TGTGCCAGCAGGCGCGACAGGTACACAGGAAACACCATATATTTT. It yields the protein CASRRDRYTGNTIYF. Drawing the rest from reference TRBV7-2 and TRBJ1-3, the complete variable domain is GAGVSQSPSNKVTEKGKDVELRCDPISGHTALYWYRQSLGQGLEFLIYFQGNSAPDKSGLPSDRFSAERTGGSVSTLTIQRTQQEDSAVYLCASRRDRYTGNTIYFGEGSWLTVV.

This clone occurred once. The CDR3 DNA sequence: TGTGCCAGCAGTCGGACAGGGATCGTGGCTAACTATGGCTACACCTTC. Its protein is CASSRTGIVANYGYTF. The V call is TRBV28, the J call TRBJ1-2; 8 bases line up with TRBD1. CDR3 length: 16 residues. The germline V gene has CDR1 MDHEN and CDR2 SYDVKM. The junction had 8 bases not matched to a gene; V was cut back by 5 bases and J by 0 bases.

The chain employs TRBV18 and TRBJ1-2; a weak D match, TRBD1 (6 bases). Germline V gene data show CDR1 as KGHSH and CDR2 as LQKENI. Between the trimmed V and J ends, which lost 1 base and 5 bases, there was a span of 8 bases. The CDR3 runs 13 residues. In DNA, the CDR3 is TGTGCCAGCTCACCACAGGGGGGGTATGGCTACACCTTC. Its protein is CASSPQGGYGYTF.

The chain joins TRBV11-3 to TRBJ2-1, with TRBD1 identical over 8 bases. The CDR3 is made up of 13 amino acids. Germline-derived CDR1 and CDR2 are SGHNT and YENEEA. V shed 6 bases and J 3 bases; nucleotides not matched to a gene: 1. As DNA, the CDR3 is TGTGCCAGCAGGGGACAGGTCTACAATGAGCAGTTCTTC. This codes for CASRGQVYNEQFF.

This sequence joins TRBV2 and TRBJ2-3; D unclear. V was pared by 4 bases and J by 0 bases, with 8 bases between. The V gene's germline CDR1 is SNHLY and CDR2 FYNNEI. The CDR3 loop spans 14 amino acids. Written as DNA, the CDR3 is TGTGCCAGCAGTGTCCTCCGTAGCACAGATACGCAGTATTTT. Encoded protein: CASSVLRSTDTQYF.

The CDR3 DNA follows: TGCGCCAGCAGCCACGGGGGGAAGGTCTCGAGGGAGCGGAAGGGTGATGAGCAGTTCTTC. Translated: CASSHGGKVSRERKGDEQFF. The chain couples TRBV4-1 to TRBJ2-1, with 7 bases matching TRBD2. This CDR3 contains 20 residues. After removal of 3 bases from V and 8 bases from J, the junction contained 25 bases not matched to a gene. Germline CDR1 reads MGHRA; CDR2 reads YSYEKL.

The chain uses TRBV4-1 and TRBJ2-3; tentative D call: TRBD2 (5 bases). Germline loops: CDR1 MGHRA, CDR2 YSYEKL. V shed 2 bases and J shed 4 bases, with 22 bases lying between them. The CDR3 has 18 amino acids. CDR3 sequence: CASSQTPMAGGGADTQYF. As DNA, the CDR3 is TGCGCCAGCAGCCAAACCCCTATGGCGGGCGGAGGCGCAGATACGCAGTATTTT.

The chain's CDR3 is CASSFRREGQPQHF. CDR3 DNA: TGTGCCAGCAGTTTCCGCAGGGAAGGACAGCCCCAGCATTTT. The chain combines TRBV27 with TRBJ1-5, with D maybe TRBD1 (5 bases). Per the germline V gene, CDR1 is MNHEY and CDR2 is SMNVEV (reference sequence). The CDR3 runs 14 residues. The V end lost 3 bases, the J end lost 7 bases, and 13 bases lay between the germline ends.

The chain recombines TRBV5-8 with TRBJ1-5; possibly TRBD1 for D (5 bases). This CDR3 is built from 14 residues. V lost 4 bases to trimming and J lost 5 bases, with 13 bases between them. CDR1 and CDR2 from the germline V gene are SGHTS and YDEGEE. Here the CDR3 reads CASSIGTDYQPQHF. CDR3 bases: TGTGCCAGCAGCATCGGGACCGACTATCAGCCCCAGCATTTT.

The CDR3 spells CASSDSTDTQYF. The CDR3 DNA sequence: TGTGCCAGCAGCGATAGCACAGATACGCAGTATTTT. The chain couples TRBV6-6 to TRBJ2-3; D not resolved. V lost 6 bases, J lost 0 bases, and 4 bases lay in between. The CDR3 sequence is 12 residues long. Germline assignment: CDR1 MNHNY and CDR2 SVGAGI (reference sequence).